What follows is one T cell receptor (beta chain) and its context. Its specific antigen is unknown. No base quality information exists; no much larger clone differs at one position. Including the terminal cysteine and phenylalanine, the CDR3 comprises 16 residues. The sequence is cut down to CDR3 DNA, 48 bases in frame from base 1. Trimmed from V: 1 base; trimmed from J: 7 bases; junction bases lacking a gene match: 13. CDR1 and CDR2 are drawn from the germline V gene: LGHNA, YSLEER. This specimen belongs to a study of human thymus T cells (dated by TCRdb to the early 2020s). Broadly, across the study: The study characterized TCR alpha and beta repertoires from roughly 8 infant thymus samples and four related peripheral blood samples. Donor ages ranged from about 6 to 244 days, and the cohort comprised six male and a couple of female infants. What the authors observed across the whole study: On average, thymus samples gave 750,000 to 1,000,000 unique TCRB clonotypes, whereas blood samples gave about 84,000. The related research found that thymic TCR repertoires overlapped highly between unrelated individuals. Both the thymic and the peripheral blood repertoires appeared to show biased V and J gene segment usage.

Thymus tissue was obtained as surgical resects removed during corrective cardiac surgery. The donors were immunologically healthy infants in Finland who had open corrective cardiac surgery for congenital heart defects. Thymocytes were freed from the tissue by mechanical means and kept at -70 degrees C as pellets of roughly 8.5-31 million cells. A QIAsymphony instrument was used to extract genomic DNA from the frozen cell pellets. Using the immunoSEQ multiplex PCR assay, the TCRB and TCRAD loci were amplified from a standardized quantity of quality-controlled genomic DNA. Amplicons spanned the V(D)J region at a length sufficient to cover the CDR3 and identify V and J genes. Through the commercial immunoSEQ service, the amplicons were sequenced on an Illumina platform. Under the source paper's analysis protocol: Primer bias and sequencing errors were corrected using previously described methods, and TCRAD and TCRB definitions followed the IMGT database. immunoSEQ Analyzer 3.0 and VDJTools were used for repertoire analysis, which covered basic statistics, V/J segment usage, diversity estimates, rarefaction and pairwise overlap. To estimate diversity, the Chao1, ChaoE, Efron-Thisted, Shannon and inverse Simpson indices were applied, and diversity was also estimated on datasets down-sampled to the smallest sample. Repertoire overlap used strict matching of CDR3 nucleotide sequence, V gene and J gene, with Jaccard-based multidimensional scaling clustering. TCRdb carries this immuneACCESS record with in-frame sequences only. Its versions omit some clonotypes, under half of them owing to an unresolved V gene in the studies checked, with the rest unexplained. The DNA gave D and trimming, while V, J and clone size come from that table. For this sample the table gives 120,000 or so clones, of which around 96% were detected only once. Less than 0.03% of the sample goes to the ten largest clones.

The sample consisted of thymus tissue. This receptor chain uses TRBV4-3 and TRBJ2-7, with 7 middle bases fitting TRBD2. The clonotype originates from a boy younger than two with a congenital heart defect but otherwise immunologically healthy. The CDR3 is CASSQVGAGSTWEQYF. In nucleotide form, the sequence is TGCGCCAGCAGCCAAGTCGGAGCGGGGTCTACCTGGGAGCAGTACTTC.